One sample yielded the 32 T cell receptor beta chains listed below, sequenced in a study of cytomegalovirus exposure and HLA in healthy donors. PCR primers comprised 60 Vbeta and 13 Jbeta primers. The data were produced by immunoSEQ multiplex PCR, yet TCRdb's version contains in-frame clones alone and is incomplete. The sample holds 200,000 to 300,000 clones, roughly 82% seen once. The sequenced sample was PBMCs. The receptors derive from a woman between 40 and 50 years old in good health and CMV-seropositive.

For this clone: One junction end does not reproduce the germline sequence, and a read error may be involved. This same CDR3 is encoded by further DNA sequences in the sample. The rearrangement links TRBV15 to TRBJ1-6, with D hard to call. Per the germline V gene, CDR1 is LNHNV and CDR2 is YYDKDF (reference sequence). The CDR3 length is 16 residues. CDR3 in DNA: TGTGCCACCAGCAGAGATCCGGTAGCGAATAATTCCCCCCTCCACTTT. This sequence encodes CATSRDPVANNSPLHF.

As regards this clone: The sample has other DNA sequences that encode this CDR3 too. The J gene is TRBJ1-6, the V gene TRBV30, with 7 bases lining up with TRBD1. The germline CDR1 and CDR2 sequences are GTSNPN and SVGIG (reference sequence). The CDR3 sequence is 16 residues long. The ends lost 3 bases at V and 6 bases at J; junction bases unmatched: 11. CDR3 loop: CAWRLLGGQFNSPLHF. The CDR3 DNA reads as TGTGCCTGGAGGTTGTTAGGGGGACAGTTTAATTCACCCCTCCACTTT.

This chain joins TRBV11-2 and TRBJ1-4, with D unresolved. This CDR3 is built from 15 residues. Germline values: CDR1 SGHAT, CDR2 FQNNGV. V lost 5 bases, J lost 11 bases, and 21 bases lay in between. CDR3 sequence reads: CASSPYTGLVGKLFF. The CDR3 bases are TGTGCCAGCAGCCCATATACCGGACTGGTAGGGAAACTGTTTTTT. Looking up the rest from reference TRBV11-2 and TRBJ1-4 gives the full variable domain: EAGVAQSPRYKIIEKRQSVAFWCNPISGHATLYWYQQILGQGPKLLIQFQNNGVVDDSQLPKDRFSAERLKGVDSTLKIQPAKLEDSAVYLCASSPYTGLVGKLFFGSGTQLSVL.

As regards this clone: Other DNA sequences in the same sample also yield this CDR3. The chain combines TRBV27 with TRBJ1-1; D may be TRBD1 (5 bases). The V end lost 2 bases, the J end lost 2 bases, and 9 bases lay between the germline ends. The CDR3 length is 14 residues. Germline-derived CDR1 and CDR2 are MNHEY and SMNVEV (reference sequence). The CDR3, as DNA: TGTGCCAGCAGTTTAAGGGGAGGTAACACTGAAGCTTTCTTT. Its protein product is CASSLRGGNTEAFF.

The chain couples TRBV7-9 to TRBJ1-1, with a tentative D call TRBD1 (5 bases). In germline, CDR1 is SEHNR, CDR2 FQNEAQ (reference sequence). Deletions cut 4 bases from V and 6 bases from J, with 15 bases between. This CDR3 region has 14 residues. The CDR3 sequence: CASSSSGGVSEAFF. CDR3 DNA: TGTGCCAGCAGCTCTTCGGGGGGGGTTTCTGAAGCTTTCTTT. Combining the CDR3 with reference TRBV7-9 and TRBJ1-1 gives the whole variable domain DTGVSQNPRHKITKRGQNVTFRCDPISEHNRLYWYRQTLGQGPEFLTYFQNEAQLEKSRLLSDRFSAERPKGSFSTLEIQRTEQGDSAMYLCASSSSGGVSEAFFGQGTRLTVV.

The J gene is TRBJ2-3, the V gene TRBV27, with D possibly matching TRBD1 (5 bases). Germline V lookup: CDR1 MNHEY, CDR2 SMNVEV (reference sequence). The CDR3 runs 14 residues. With 4 bases removed from V and 2 bases from J, the gap between germline ends came to 10 bases. The CDR3 region is CASSYTGYTDTQYF. Written as DNA, the CDR3 is TGTGCCAGCAGTTACACAGGCTACACAGATACGCAGTATTTT.

As regards this clone: In the same sample, other DNA sequences code for this CDR3. The chain has TRBV5-6 and TRBJ2-5, with 8 bases lining up with TRBD1. The V gene end was trimmed by 3 bases and the J gene end by 5 bases; junction bases not matched to a gene: 3. Germline V gives CDR1 SGHDT, CDR2 YYEEEE. The CDR3 is 13 residues long. CDR3 residues: CASSSGGRETQYF. The CDR3 DNA sequence: TGTGCCAGCAGCTCAGGGGGCCGGGAGACCCAGTACTTC.

The gene calls are TRBV5-1 and TRBJ2-1; D is possibly TRBD2 (6 bases). CDR3 size: 18 residues. From germline, CDR1 is SGHRS and CDR2 YFSETQ. The V and J ends lost 4 bases and 8 bases respectively, with 28 bases between them. The CDR3 is CASSPSGGGALADDEQFF. The DNA for the CDR3 is TGCGCCAGCAGCCCCTCAGGAGGCGGGGCCCTCGCGGACGATGAGCAGTTCTTC.

This sequence joins TRBV2 and TRBJ2-1, with 9 bases that match TRBD2. Trimming cost V 9 bases and J 3 bases; bases outside gene matches: 6. The CDR3 loop spans 14 amino acids. Germline CDR1 reads SNHLY; CDR2 reads FYNNEI. CDR3: CASLSGRLYNEQFF. CDR3 coding DNA: TGTGCCAGTCTTAGCGGGAGACTCTACAATGAGCAGTTCTTC.

This rearrangement joins TRBV7-9 to TRBJ2-2; 10 nucleotides agree with TRBD1. Germline lookup yields CDR1 SEHNR and CDR2 FQNEAQ (reference sequence). Trimming at V came to 9 bases and at J to 4 bases, leaving 8 bases not matched to a gene. CDR3 length equals 15 residues. DNA for the CDR3: TGTGCCAGTGTGCGGGACAGGGGCTTCACCGGGGAGCTGTTTTTT. This sequence encodes CASVRDRGFTGELFF.

The rearrangement joins TRBV2 to TRBJ2-2; TRBD2 matches at 7 bases. The CDR3 has 15 amino acids. V gave up 5 bases and J gave up 5 bases; unmatched junction bases: 8. Per the germline V gene, CDR1 is SNHLY and CDR2 is FYNNEI. The CDR3 DNA sequence: TGTGCCAGCAGTTGGGGGGGGGTGGGAACCGGGGAGCTGTTTTTT. Residues: CASSWGGVGTGELFF.

The chain combines TRBV7-9 with TRBJ2-1; 10 bases align to TRBD2. V was pared by 1 base and J by 0 bases, with 3 bases of the junction left unmatched. Germline V lookup: CDR1 SEHNR, CDR2 FQNEAQ (reference sequence). There are 17 residues in the CDR3. CDR3 loop: CASSLGTSGLSYNEQFF. CDR3 nucleotide sequence: TGTGCCAGCAGCTTAGGGACTAGCGGACTCTCCTACAATGAGCAGTTCTTC.

This rearrangement joins TRBV18 to TRBJ1-1, with 8 bases identical to TRBD1. Germline CDR1 KGHSH, CDR2 LQKENI. Trimming took 3 bases from V and 4 from J; bases not matched to a gene: 4. CDR3 length: 14 residues. CDR3 in DNA: TGTGCCAGCTCACCTCGGACAGGGACCACTGAAGCTTTCTTT. It translates to CASSPRTGTTEAFF.

V usage is TRBV30 and J usage is TRBJ1-2, with 8 bases matching TRBD1. Germline CDR1 and CDR2: GTSNPN and SVGIG (reference sequence). With 2 bases clipped from V and 9 bases from J, the junction kept 8 bases outside the gene matches. The CDR3 has 13 residues. The CDR3 is CAWSPVGQGRYTF. The CDR3 region has the DNA TGTGCCTGGAGTCCCGTAGGACAGGGCCGCTACACCTTC.

The chain is built from TRBV7-9 and TRBJ2-1; possible D gene TRBD2, 5 bases. The CDR3 length is 15 residues. Trimming left V 4 bases short and J 6 bases short, with 16 bases between. Germline values: CDR1 SEHNR, CDR2 FQNEAQ (reference sequence). The CDR3: CASSSIALTFNEQFF. DNA of the CDR3: TGTGCCAGCAGCTCAATAGCGTTGACTTTCAATGAGCAGTTCTTC. The complete variable domain, with remaining parts taken from reference TRBV7-9 and TRBJ2-1, reads DTGVSQNPRHKITKRGQNVTFRCDPISEHNRLYWYRQTLGQGPEFLTYFQNEAQLEKSRLLSDRFSAERPKGSFSTLEIQRTEQGDSAMYLCASSSIALTFNEQFFGPGTRLTVL.

J is TRBJ2-1 and V is TRBV7-2, with D hard to call. V was clipped by 1 base and J by 8 bases, with 15 bases between them. Looked up from germline, CDR1 is SGHTA and CDR2 is FQGNSA. The CDR3 totals 15 residues. The CDR3 protein is CASSLVVAPRHEQFF. The CDR3 DNA is TGTGCCAGCAGCTTAGTTGTGGCTCCCCGTCATGAGCAGTTCTTC.

The chain has TRBV5-4 and TRBJ2-5; possible D gene TRBD1, 5 bases. The CDR3 spans 14 residues. Germline CDR1 is SGHNT and CDR2 is YYREEE (reference sequence). V was cut by 5 bases and J by 2 bases, with 13 bases left in between. The CDR3 sequence: CASRGRSTQETQYF. CDR3 nucleotide sequence: TGTGCCAGCAGGGGGCGGTCTACTCAAGAGACCCAGTACTTC.

This chain connects TRBV2 to TRBJ2-2, with D tentatively TRBD1 (6 bases). Germline loops: CDR1 SNHLY, CDR2 FYNNEI. This CDR3 region has 15 residues. Trimming cost V 7 bases and J 0 bases, with 12 bases left between them. The CDR3 DNA follows: TGTGCCAGCACCTCTCAGGGGCCGAACACCGGGGAGCTGTTTTTT. This translates into CASTSQGPNTGELFF.

This rearrangement joins TRBV30 to TRBJ1-5; 12 nucleotides line up with TRBD1. The CDR3 length is 14 residues. Germline V lookup: CDR1 GTSNPN, CDR2 SVGIG (reference sequence). V gave up 4 bases and J gave up 7 bases; unmatched junction bases: 5. The CDR3 sequence is CAWKGQGAQQPQHF. CDR3 DNA: TGTGCCTGGAAGGGACAGGGGGCTCAACAGCCCCAGCATTTT. The full variable domain, with the rest looked up from reference TRBV30 and TRBJ1-5, is SQTIHQWPATLVQPVGSPLSLECTVEGTSNPNLYWYRQAAGRGLQLLFYSVGIGQISSEVPQNLSASRPQDRQFILSSKKLLLSDSGFYLCAWKGQGAQQPQHFGDGTRLSIL.

J is TRBJ1-3 and V is TRBV30; possible D gene TRBD1, 5 bases. Trimming pared 1 base from V and 4 bases from J, leaving 14 bases between. Per the germline V gene, CDR1 is GTSNPN and CDR2 is SVGIG (reference sequence). The CDR3 has 15 amino acids. Here the CDR3 reads CAWSAGQMGGNTIYF. CDR3 in DNA: TGTGCCTGGAGTGCCGGACAAATGGGAGGAAACACCATATATTTT.

This sequence joins TRBV7-9 and TRBJ1-2; 7 bases are a match to TRBD1. Germline lookup yields CDR1 SEHNR and CDR2 FQNEAQ (reference sequence). The V and J ends lost 2 bases and 4 bases, in that order; junction bases with no gene match: 4. There are 14 residues in the CDR3. The CDR3 DNA reads TGTGCCAGCAGCTTATACCAGGGGGGCTATGGCTACACCTTC. Its translation: CASSLYQGGYGYTF. Full variable domain (remainder filled in from reference TRBV7-9 and TRBJ1-2): DTGVSQNPRHKITKRGQNVTFRCDPISEHNRLYWYRQTLGQGPEFLTYFQNEAQLEKSRLLSDRFSAERPKGSFSTLEIQRTEQGDSAMYLCASSLYQGGYGYTFGSGTRLTVV.

The chain carries TRBV6-5 and TRBJ1-3; no clear D. V shed 2 bases and J shed 2 bases, with 13 bases lying between them. Germline lookup yields CDR1 MNHEY and CDR2 SVGAGI. This CDR3 has 16 amino acids. This chain's CDR3 is CASSYSGSETGNTIYF. CDR3 in DNA: TGTGCCAGCAGTTACAGTGGCAGTGAAACTGGAAACACCATATATTTT.

The chain employs TRBV6-6 and TRBJ2-1; no definite D call. The V end lost 6 bases, the J end lost 10 bases, and 16 bases lay between the germline ends. The germline V gene has CDR1 MNHNY and CDR2 SVGAGI (reference sequence). The length of the CDR3 is 13 residues. The CDR3 DNA reads as TGTGCCAGCAGCCGACTCGAGAAAGGAGAGCAGTTCTTC. Amino acids: CASSRLEKGEQFF.

J is TRBJ1-2 and V is TRBV5-6; D remains unclear. With 4 bases removed from V and 4 bases from J, the gap between germline ends came to 11 bases. The germline CDR1 and CDR2 sequences are SGHDT and YYEEEE. The CDR3 length is 13 residues. The CDR3 here is CASSLDGVYGYTF. The DNA for the CDR3 is TGTGCCAGCAGCCTGGACGGGGTCTATGGCTACACCTTC.

This chain joins TRBV6-6 and TRBJ1-3; the D gene is possibly TRBD1 (6 bases). Germline CDR1 and CDR2: MNHNY and SVGAGI (reference sequence). V lost 7 bases and J lost 0, with 16 bases in between. This CDR3 is 16 amino acids long. The CDR3 loop is CASTPGGPYSGNTIYF. The DNA of the CDR3 is TGTGCCAGCACCCCGGGGGGGCCTTACTCTGGAAACACCATATATTTT.

This sequence joins TRBV13 and TRBJ2-7, with TRBD1 matching over 12 bases. This CDR3 comprises 15 residues. CDR1 is PRHDT and CDR2 is FYEKMQ in the germline V gene (reference sequence). The ends lost 5 bases at V and 6 bases at J; junction bases unmatched: 8. In DNA form, the CDR3 reads TGTGCCAGCAGCGTCTCCGGGACAGGGGGCCCCGAGCAGTACTTC. This codes for CASSVSGTGGPEQYF. The full variable domain, in which reference TRBV13 and TRBJ2-7 provide the parts outside the CDR3, is AAGVIQSPRHLIKEKRETATLKCYPIPRHDTVYWYQQGPGQDPQFLISFYEKMQSDKGSIPDRFSAQQFSDYHSELNMSSLELGDSALYFCASSVSGTGGPEQYFGPGTRLTVT.

The rearrangement joins TRBV27 to TRBJ2-7; a weak D match, TRBD1 (7 bases). The germline V and J ends were trimmed by 8 bases and 6 bases, with 20 bases remaining between them. The CDR3 has 14 residues. Germline CDR1 and CDR2: MNHEY and SMNVEV (reference sequence). As DNA, the CDR3 is TGTGCCAGCGCCCCGGGAGCAGGGGGTGGCGAGCAGTACTTC. Residues: CASAPGAGGGEQYF.

The table lists this clone with a few counts. The chain is built from TRBV7-2 and TRBJ2-1; D might be TRBD1 (6 bases). This CDR3 is built from 14 residues. From germline, CDR1 is SGHTA and CDR2 FQGNSA. The ends were cut back, 5 bases at V and 2 bases at J, with 10 bases in the middle. The DNA for the CDR3 is TGTGCCAGCAGCCCTACAGGGACCTACAATGAGCAGTTCTTC. It encodes CASSPTGTYNEQFF.

This chain joins TRBV30 and TRBJ1-1, with unresolved D. Trimming removed 0 bases at V and 0 bases at J, with 8 bases between. There are 14 residues in the CDR3. Per germline, CDR1 GTSNPN and CDR2 SVGIG (reference sequence). The CDR3 DNA is TGTGCCTGGAGTGTACACCCAATGAACACTGAAGCTTTCTTT. Translated: CAWSVHPMNTEAFF.

The genes are TRBV14 and TRBJ1-1; perhaps TRBD1 as D (6 bases). CDR1 and CDR2 (germline): SGHDN, FVKESK. This CDR3 is 11 amino acids long. V was pared by 10 bases and J by 5 bases, with 11 bases between. The CDR3 loop is CATSTGTEAFF. CDR3 sequence (DNA): TGTGCCACCTCCACAGGGACTGAAGCTTTCTTT.

The CDR3 region is CASSLDTIGGNTIYF. As DNA, the CDR3 is TGCGCCAGCAGCTTAGACACGATCGGTGGAAACACCATATATTTT. The gene calls are TRBV5-1 and TRBJ1-3; D remains unclear. Per the germline V gene, CDR1 is SGHRS and CDR2 is YFSETQ. CDR3 size: 15 residues. V lost 2 bases and J lost 3, with 12 bases in between.

The chain carries TRBV6-5 and TRBJ1-2; 8 bases are shared with TRBD1. Germline lookup yields CDR1 MNHEY and CDR2 SVGAGI. The CDR3 loop spans 13 amino acids. V shed 6 bases and J 8 bases; nucleotides not matched to a gene: 8. The CDR3 nucleotides are TGTGCCAGCAGCACACAGGGGGTCGGAGGCTACACCTTC. It yields the protein CASSTQGVGGYTF.